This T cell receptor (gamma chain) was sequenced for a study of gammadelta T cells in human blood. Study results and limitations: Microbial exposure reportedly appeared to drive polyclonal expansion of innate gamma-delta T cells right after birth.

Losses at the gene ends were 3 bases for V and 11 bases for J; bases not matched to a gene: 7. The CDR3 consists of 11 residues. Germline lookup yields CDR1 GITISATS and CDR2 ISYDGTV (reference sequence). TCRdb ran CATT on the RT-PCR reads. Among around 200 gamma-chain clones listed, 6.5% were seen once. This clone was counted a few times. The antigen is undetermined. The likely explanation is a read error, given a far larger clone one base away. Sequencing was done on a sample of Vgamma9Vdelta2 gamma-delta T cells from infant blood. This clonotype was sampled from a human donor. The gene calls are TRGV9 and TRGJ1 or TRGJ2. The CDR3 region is CALWEIDQKLF. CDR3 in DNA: TGTGCCTTGTGGGAGATTGATCAGAAACTCTTT.